The entry below describes one T cell receptor (beta chain). These data originate in a study of blood T cell repertoires in COVID-19. Study details: Sample material is recorded as cDNA or gDNA derived from T cells, B-cell-depleted T cells, or PBMCs.

Repertoires were generated with immunoSEQ multiplex PCR, while TCRdb's copy carries only in-frame clones and drops some. The sample records 150,000 to 200,000 clones, almost 80% being singletons. V was pared by 4 bases and J by 6 bases, with 7 bases of the junction left unmatched. The CDR3 length is 16 residues. Per the germline V gene, CDR1 is SGHTA and CDR2 is FQGTGA. The V gene is TRBV7-3, the J gene TRBJ2-1; the match to TRBD2 covers 12 bases. The sequenced sample consisted of peripheral blood. The TCR was taken from a man in his 60s with active or convalescent COVID-19. CDR3 in amino acids: CASSSLGGLAGNEQFF. CDR3 DNA sequence: TGTGCCAGCAGCTCCCTCGGGGGACTAGCGGGCAATGAGCAGTTCTTC.